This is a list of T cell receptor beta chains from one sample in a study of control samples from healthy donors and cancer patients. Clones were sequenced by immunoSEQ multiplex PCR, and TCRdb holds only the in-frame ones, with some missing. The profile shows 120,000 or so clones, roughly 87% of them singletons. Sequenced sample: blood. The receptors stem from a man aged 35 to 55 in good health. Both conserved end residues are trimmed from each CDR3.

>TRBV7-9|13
ASSPGGGGQETQY
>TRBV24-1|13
ATSEDRGGHTEAF
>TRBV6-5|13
ASGTGRDYPYEQY
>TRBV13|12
ASSWDRGPQPQH
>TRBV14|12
ASSPLQGRTEAF
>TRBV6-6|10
ASSPDSYGYT
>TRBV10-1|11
ASSATSYNEQF
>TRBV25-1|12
ASSELADFYGYT
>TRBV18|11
ASSPQITDTQY
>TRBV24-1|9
ATSDRDEQY
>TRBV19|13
ASKLQGSSGNTIY
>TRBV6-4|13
ASSDSAGDTGELF
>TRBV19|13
ASSPGDPWNYGYT
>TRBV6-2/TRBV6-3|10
ASSRQLRKQY
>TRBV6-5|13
ASSSRQGARSPLH
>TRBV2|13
ASSGYMGGKNIQY
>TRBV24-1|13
ATSDPGTRTYEQY
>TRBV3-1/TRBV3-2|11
ASSQEFNEKLF
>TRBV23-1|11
ASSQKGYYEQY
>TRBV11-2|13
ASSLNMGGNQPQH
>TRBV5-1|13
ASSLAPTGPYEQY
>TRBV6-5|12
ASSYADDNSPLH
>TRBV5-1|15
ASSPAPGRPSNTEAF
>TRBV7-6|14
ASSSQELTNTGELF
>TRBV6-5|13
ATGTTIIAKNIQY
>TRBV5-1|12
ASSLAGTIYEQY
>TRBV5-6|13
ASSWRTGGQYEQY
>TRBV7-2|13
ASSLGDRNNQPQH
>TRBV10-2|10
ASRGVSYEQY
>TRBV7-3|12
ASSSGQPNTEAF
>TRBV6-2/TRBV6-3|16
ASSPQKAGGAIVDTQY
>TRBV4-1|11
ASGHGGSQPQH
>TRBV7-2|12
AKTDGHPSYEQY
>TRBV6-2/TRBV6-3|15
ASSYGLGSGSAEKLF
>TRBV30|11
AWSTGGPGELF
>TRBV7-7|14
ASSQGQARTGETQY
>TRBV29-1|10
SVEDRPGGYT
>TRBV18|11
ASSQTVNYGYT
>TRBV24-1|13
ATSPDGIQDYGYT
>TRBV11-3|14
ASSTRTSGVTDTQY
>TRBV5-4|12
ASSSYTRSYGYT
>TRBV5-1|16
ASSPSRSRVYGSDTQY
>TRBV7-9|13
ASSLISRGTETQY
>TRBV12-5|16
ASGLESRGTISGNTIY
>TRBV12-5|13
ASGLVPSFNYGYT
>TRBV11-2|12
ASSRTGLQETQY
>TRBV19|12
ASRAGGSFEKLF
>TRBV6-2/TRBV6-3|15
ASSPELAGGRGDTQY
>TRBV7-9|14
ASSFWTGERGNEQF
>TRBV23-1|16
ASRTRGASSSNTGELF
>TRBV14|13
ASSSTADRGHEQY
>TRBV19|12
ASRRQVNTGELF
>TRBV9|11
ASSKQGTTEAF